A single T cell receptor beta chain is shown here with its context. At one of its ends the junction is not consistent with the germline gene, which may arise from a read error. The data originate from a study of cytotoxic CD8 clonotypes in ibrutinib-treated CLL. Data came from immunoSEQ multiplex PCR; TCRdb stores just in-frame clones and leaves some out. The sample shows approximately 150,000 clones, about 88% of them seen only once. Germline CDR1 and CDR2: SSHAT and FNYEAQ (reference sequence). There are 14 residues in the CDR3. V gene TRBV7-7 combines with J gene TRBJ2-3; no definite D call. This TCR came from a human donor with chronic lymphocytic leukemia. This specimen consisted of PBMCs, obtained at disease progression, from a patient treated with ibrutinib. The CDR3 nucleotides read TGTGCTAGCAGCTTAGCCCTACAAACAGATACGCAGTATTTT. Protein: CASSLALQTDTQYF. The whole variable domain, filled in from reference TRBV7-7 and TRBJ2-3, reads GAGVSQSPRYKVTKRGQDVTLRCDPISSHATLYWYQQALGQGPEFLTYFNYEAQPDKSGLPSDRFSAERPEGSISTLTIQRTEQRDSAMYRCASSLALQTDTQYFGPGTRLTVL.